The following is a TCR beta chain sequence with its context. It may be a read error: a sequence one base away is much more abundant. The data were obtained in a study of blood T cells in healthy people across ages. The use of a sample-barcoded 5' primer and a J-beta primer mix characterized a second PCR of about 7 to 12 cycles. Each cDNA molecule carried a tag from a template-switch adaptor that contained 12 random nucleotides. TCRdb recomputed calls from the 5' RACE reads with MiXCR, one row per CDR3 protein. Counted here are roughly 700,000 distinct CDR3 sequences, about 52% occurring once; the ten biggest clones make up about 32%. The CDR3 spans 15 residues.

This TCR was recovered from a woman aged 60-70 years in good health. The sequenced sample was blood. This rearrangement joins TRBV12-3 or TRBV12-4 to TRBJ1-5; the match to TRBD1 covers 8 bases. The CDR3 here is CAGSVTGGRNQPQHF. The CDR3 bases are TGTGCCGGCAGCGTAACAGGGGGACGCAATCAGCCCCAGCATTTT.